This paragraph reports one T cell receptor beta chain. This entry comes from a study of blood T cell repertoires in COVID-19. Study-wide background: Acute and convalescent COVID-19 specimens originated in the United States, Italy and Spain. T cells, B-cell-depleted T cells, or PBMCs supplied cDNA or gDNA.

CDR1 and CDR2 (germline): KGHDR, SFDVKD. CDR3 length: 17 amino acids. V shed 2 bases and J 3 bases; nucleotides not matched to a gene: 10. Authors' processing steps: The authors estimated nucleated cell counts from reference gene primer amplification. The repertoire was sequenced with immunoSEQ multiplex PCR; TCRdb's copy has only in-frame clones and lacks some. For V, J and clone size, that table is used; D and trimming come from the DNA. The sample holds around 160,000 clones, approximately 80% seen once. The material sequenced was peripheral blood. The TCR sequence derives from a human donor in a cohort sampled during active COVID-19. This rearrangement joins TRBV24-1 to TRBJ2-3, with 7 bases aligning to TRBD1. The CDR3 DNA reads as TGTGCCACCAGTGATTCGGGACAGAGCGGCCCGACAGATACGCAGTATTTT. It translates to CATSDSGQSGPTDTQYF.